The present entry profiles one T cell receptor (beta chain) with its context. A multiplex PCR was run with 60 Vbeta primers and 13 Jbeta primers. As handled by the study authors: The count from a later analysis was some 83 million unique TCR beta chains, some 12 million of them shared. Method: immunoSEQ multiplex PCR; TCRdb's copy keeps in-frame clones and lacks some. That table furnishes V, J and clone size, whereas the DNA furnished D and trimming. The sample consists of roughly 86,000 clones, 75% to 80% of them appearing once. This entry comes from a study of cytomegalovirus exposure and HLA in healthy donors. The CDR3 extends over 13 amino acids. The V gene end was trimmed by 1 base and the J gene end by 3 bases; junction bases not matched to a gene: 0. Germline assignment: CDR1 SQVTM and CDR2 ANQGSEA.

This rearrangement joins TRBV29-1 to TRBJ1-1, with 9 bases lining up with TRBD1. The TCR comes from a female donor in good health and CMV-seronegative. Sequencing used PBMCs. CDR3 loop: CSVEGQGDTEAFF. The CDR3 nucleotides are TGCAGCGTTGAAGGACAGGGGGACACTGAAGCTTTCTTT.